This TCR beta chain was identified during a study of blood T cell repertoires in COVID-19. The wider study: PBMCs, B-cell-depleted T cells, or T cells were the source of the cDNA or gDNA that made up the material.

Method: immunoSEQ multiplex PCR; TCRdb's copy keeps in-frame clones and lacks some. The sample has approximately 300,000 clones; about 85% are singletons. The germline V gene encodes CDR1 SGHVS and CDR2 FNYEAQ. The CDR3 extends over 15 amino acids. Trimming shortened V by 5 bases and J by 1 base, and 13 bases separated the two germline ends. This chain joins TRBV7-6 and TRBJ2-3, with D tentatively TRBD2 (6 bases). Source material: peripheral blood. The TCR originated in a man aged 18 to 29 with active or convalescent COVID-19. In nucleotides, the CDR3 is TGTGCCAGCAGCGCCAGATCGGGAGGCACAGATACGCAGTATTTT. Its translation: CASSARSGGTDTQYF. The complete variable domain, with remaining parts taken from reference TRBV7-6 and TRBJ2-3, reads GAGVSQSPRYKVTKRGQDVALRCDPISGHVSLYWYRQALGQGPEFLTYFNYEAQQDKSGLPNDRFSAERPEGSISTLTIQRTEQRDSAMYRCASSARSGGTDTQYFGPGTRLTVL.